The 14 T cell receptor beta chains in this list originate from one sample, sequenced in a study of T cell changes during pregnancy in multiple sclerosis. TCRdb keeps only in-frame clones here, not all; method: immunoSEQ multiplex PCR. Of some 35,000 clones in the sample, around nine tenths were seen once. The sample here was CD4+ T cells from peripheral blood mononuclear cells, taken after pregnancy. The receptors originated from a female donor in good health, enrolled as a control in a pregnancy study.

J is TRBJ2-7 and V is TRBV2; 9 bases agree with TRBD2. The CDR3 totals 14 residues. The V and J ends lost 11 bases and 4 bases, in that order; junction bases with no gene match: 12. Germline CDR1 is SNHLY and CDR2 is FYNNEI. In nucleotides, the CDR3 is TGTGCCTCTAATCATGGCGGGAGGGGGTACGAGCAGTACTTC. This sequence encodes CASNHGGRGYEQYF.

The rearrangement links TRBV28 to TRBJ1-1; D is perhaps TRBD1 (5 bases). Germline V gene data show CDR1 as MDHEN and CDR2 as SYDVKM. The germline V and J ends were trimmed by 0 bases and 0 bases, with 8 bases remaining between them. This CDR3 is 15 amino acids long. DNA for the CDR3: TGTGCCAGCAGTTTATGGACAGCTATGAACACTGAAGCTTTCTTT. It yields the protein CASSLWTAMNTEAFF.

The chain joins TRBV6-1 to TRBJ2-3; possible D gene TRBD1, 5 bases. V was clipped by 1 base and J by 4 bases, with 6 bases between them. CDR3 length: 13 amino acids. CDR1 MNHNS and CDR2 SASEGT come from the germline V gene. CDR3 loop: CASSEGTPDTQYF. The CDR3 DNA sequence: TGTGCCAGCAGTGAAGGGACACCAGATACGCAGTATTTT.

The chain links TRBV5-6 to TRBJ2-2; 9 nucleotides agree with TRBD1. The CDR3 has 16 residues. Per germline, CDR1 SGHDT and CDR2 YYEEEE. J gave up 6 bases and V 2 bases, and 8 bases lay outside the gene matches. The CDR3 sequence is CASSFFATGGAGELFF. The DNA for the CDR3 is TGTGCCAGCAGCTTTTTCGCGACAGGGGGAGCCGGGGAGCTGTTTTTT.

The CDR3 DNA reads TGTGCCAGTAGTATAGTAGGGCGGGGGCCACGCGGGGACATTCAGTACTTC. Its translation: CASSIVGRGPRGDIQYF. The rearrangement uses TRBV19 and TRBJ2-4, with D possibly TRBD2 on 7 matching bases. The germline V gene encodes CDR1 LNHDA and CDR2 SQIVND (reference sequence). The V end lost 1 base, the J end lost 8 bases, and 21 bases lay between the germline ends. The CDR3 has 17 residues.

V and J are TRBV7-2 and TRBJ2-1, with 10 bases matching TRBD1. The J segment lost 7 bases and the V segment lost 4 bases, leaving 4 bases of the junction unmatched. The CDR3 spans 14 residues. The germline V gene encodes CDR1 SGHTA and CDR2 FQGNSA. The CDR3 loop is CASSSRDRGNEQFF. The CDR3 coding sequence is TGTGCCAGCAGCTCCCGGGACAGGGGTAATGAGCAGTTCTTC.

The rearrangement links TRBV19 to TRBJ1-1; a weak D match, TRBD1 (6 bases). Trimming removed 6 bases at V and 3 bases at J, with 11 bases between. Germline-derived CDR1 and CDR2 are LNHDA and SQIVND (reference sequence). The CDR3 runs 13 residues. DNA for the CDR3: TGTGCCAGTAGGGTGGACAGAGACACTGAAGCTTTCTTT. Translation gives CASRVDRDTEAFF.

The chain combines TRBV29-1 with TRBJ2-2, with 8 bases fitting TRBD1. V was clipped by 4 bases and J by 5 bases; unmatched bases: 3. From germline, CDR1 is SQVTM and CDR2 ANQGSEA. The CDR3 sequence is 13 residues long. The CDR3 nucleotides read TGCAGCGTTGGGACAGGGTGGACCGGGGAGCTGTTTTTT. The encoded protein is CSVGTGWTGELFF.

This chain links TRBV30 with TRBJ1-3; D unclear. The CDR3 extends over 13 amino acids. V lost 4 bases and J lost 10, with 17 bases in between. Germline-derived CDR1 and CDR2 are GTSNPN and SVGIG (reference sequence). The CDR3 sequence is CAWILDSFGTIYF. The CDR3 bases are TGTGCCTGGATCCTGGACTCGTTTGGGACCATATATTTT.

J is TRBJ2-4 and V is TRBV6-1, with 7 positions matching TRBD1. CDR3 size: 13 residues. V lost 4 bases and J lost 5; bases outside the gene matches: 2. Germline V gene data show CDR1 as MNHNS and CDR2 as SASEGT. The CDR3 protein is CASSVDRENIQYF. The CDR3 DNA is TGTGCCAGCAGTGTTGACAGGGAAAACATTCAGTACTTC.

This clone was found once. J is TRBJ2-1 and V is TRBV19; 9 bases line up with TRBD2. In germline, CDR1 is LNHDA, CDR2 SQIVND (reference sequence). The V gene end was trimmed by 3 bases and the J gene end by 3 bases; junction bases not matched to a gene: 3. This CDR3 comprises 15 residues. DNA for the CDR3: TGTGCCAGTAGTATTAGCGGGAGATTCTACAATGAGCAGTTCTTC. Translated, it gives CASSISGRFYNEQFF.

The rearrangement joins TRBV13 to TRBJ1-6, with TRBD1 matching over 8 bases. V lost 3 bases, J lost 7 bases, and 2 bases stayed unmatched. CDR3 size: 14 residues. The germline gives CDR1 PRHDT, CDR2 FYEKMQ (reference sequence). The CDR3 DNA reads TGTGCCAGCAGCTTCAGGGGGCAGAATTCACCCCTCCACTTT. Translation: CASSFRGQNSPLHF. Full variable domain (rest looked up from reference TRBV13 and TRBJ1-6): AAGVIQSPRHLIKEKRETATLKCYPIPRHDTVYWYQQGPGQDPQFLISFYEKMQSDKGSIPDRFSAQQFSDYHSELNMSSLELGDSALYFCASSFRGQNSPLHFGNGTRLTVT.

The genes are TRBV4-2 and TRBJ2-1, with D possibly being TRBD2 (6 bases). The CDR3 totals 16 residues. The V end was cut by 2 bases, the J end by 7 bases, with 18 bases between. Germline CDR1 is LGHNA and CDR2 is YNFKEQ. The CDR3: CASSQLLASRGNEQFF. The CDR3 DNA reads TGTGCCAGCAGCCAACTCCTAGCGTCCCGAGGTAATGAGCAGTTCTTC.

This clone occurred a few times. The rearrangement joins TRBV29-1 to TRBJ2-7; 9 bases map to TRBD1. Germline V lookup: CDR1 SQVTM, CDR2 ANQGSEA. V shed 4 bases, J shed 6 bases, and the junction held 4 bases outside the gene matches. The CDR3 length is 12 residues. CDR3 protein: CSVGDRAGEQYF. The CDR3 nucleotides are TGCAGCGTTGGGGACAGGGCAGGCGAGCAGTACTTC.